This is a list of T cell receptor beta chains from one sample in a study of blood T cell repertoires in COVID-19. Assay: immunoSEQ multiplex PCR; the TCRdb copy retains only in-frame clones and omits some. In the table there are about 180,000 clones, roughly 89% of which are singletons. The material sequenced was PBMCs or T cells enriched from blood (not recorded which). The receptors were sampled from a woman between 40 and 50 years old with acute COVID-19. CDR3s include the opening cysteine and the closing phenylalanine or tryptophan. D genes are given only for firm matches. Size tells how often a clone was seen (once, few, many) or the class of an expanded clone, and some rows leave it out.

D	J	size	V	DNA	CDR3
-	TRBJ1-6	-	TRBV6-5	TGTGCCAGCAGCCCGGACAGTAATTCACCCCTCCACTTT	CASSPDSNSPLHF
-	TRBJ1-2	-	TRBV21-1	TGTGCCAGCAGCAGACCAGGGGGCGCAGGCTATGGCTACACCTTC	CASSRPGGAGYGYTF
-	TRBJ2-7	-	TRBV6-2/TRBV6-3	TGTGCCAGCAGCACCTCCGGGTTTTTAGGCTACGAGCAGTACTTC	CASSTSGFLGYEQYF
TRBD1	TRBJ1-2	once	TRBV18	TGTGCCAGCTCACCAGGAGGGGGCCCGGATGGCTACACCTTC	CASSPGGGPDGYTF
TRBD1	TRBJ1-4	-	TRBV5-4	TGTGCCAGCAGCTCAGGCGCTGGGACAGGCCGTGAAAAACTGTTTTTT	CASSSGAGTGREKLFF
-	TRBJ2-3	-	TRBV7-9	TGTGCCAGCAGCTCGACAGGGACTAGCACAGATACGCAGTATTTT	CASSSTGTSTDTQYF
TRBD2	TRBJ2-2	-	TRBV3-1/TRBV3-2	TGTGCCAGCAGCCCCGGGGGCGGGACTAGCGGGGGGGTCTTCAGGAGCACCGGGGAGCTGTTTTTT	CASSPGGGTSGGVFRSTGELFF
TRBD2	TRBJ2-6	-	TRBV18	TGTGCCAGCTCACCGATCCGGGGGGAACCTGGGGCCAACGTCCTGACTTTC	CASSPIRGEPGANVLTF
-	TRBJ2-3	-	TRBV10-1	TGCGCCAGCAGTGAGAGTCTACGCACAGATACGCAGTATTTT	CASSESLRTDTQYF
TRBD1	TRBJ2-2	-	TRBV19	TGTGCCAGTAGTCCAGGGGGCGGGAACACCGGGGAGCTGTTTTTT	CASSPGGGNTGELFF
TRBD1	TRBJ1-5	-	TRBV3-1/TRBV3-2	TGTGCCAGCAGACTTCCGGGACAGGGCCCCAATCAGCCCCAGCATTTT	CASRLPGQGPNQPQHF
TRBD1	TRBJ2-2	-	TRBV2	TGTGCCAGCAGTGGAATGGGTGGTACAGGGGGATGGAGCACCGGGGAGCTGTTTTTT	CASSGMGGTGGWSTGELFF
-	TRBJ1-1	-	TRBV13	TGTGCCAGCAGCTTGGGCGGGGAAGCTTTCTTT	CASSLGGEAFF
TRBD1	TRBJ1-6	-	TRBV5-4	TGTGCCAGCAGCGCCGGGACAGCCAATTCACCCCTCCACTTT	CASSAGTANSPLHF
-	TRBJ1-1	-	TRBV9	TGTGCCAGCAGCGTGGGAGGGAGCGGCACTGAAGCTTTCTTT	CASSVGGSGTEAFF
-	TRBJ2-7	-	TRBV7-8	TGTGCCAGCAGCTTGGACAGACCCTACGAGCAGTACTTC	CASSLDRPYEQYF
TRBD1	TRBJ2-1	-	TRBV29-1	TGCAGCGTCGCCGGGCAGGGGGCAGGGGAGCAGTTCTTC	CSVAGQGAGEQFF
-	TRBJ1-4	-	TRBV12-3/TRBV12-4	TGTGCCAGCAGTTTCCGTGAAAAACTGTTTTTT	CASSFREKLFF
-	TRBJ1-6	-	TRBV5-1	TGCGCCAGCAGCCCGAGGCCGACGGGGGGAGATTCACCCCTCCACTTT	CASSPRPTGGDSPLHF
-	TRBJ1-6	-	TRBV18	TGTGCCAGCTCACAAACGGACTCCGGCAATTCACCCCTCCACTTT	CASSQTDSGNSPLHF
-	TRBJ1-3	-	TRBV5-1	TGCGCCAGCAGCTTGGATGCGAACCCAGGAAACACCATATATTTT	CASSLDANPGNTIYF
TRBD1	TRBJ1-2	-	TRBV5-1	TGCGCCAGCAGCGAGACCGGGACAGAACAAGGCTACACCTTC	CASSETGTEQGYTF
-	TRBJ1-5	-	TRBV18	TGTGCCACATCGCCCGAGCGAAATCAGCCCCAGCATTTT	CATSPERNQPQHF
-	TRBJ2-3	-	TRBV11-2	TGTGCCAGCAGCTCACCGCGGGGCGGCGCGCAGTATTTT	CASSSPRGGAQYF
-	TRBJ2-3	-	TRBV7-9	TGTGCCAGCAGATTACCCCGGGGCACAGATACGCAGTATTTT	CASRLPRGTDTQYF
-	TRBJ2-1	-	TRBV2	TGTGCCAGCAGTGAAACAAGCGATTTACCCGGGAATGAGCAGTTCTTC	CASSETSDLPGNEQFF
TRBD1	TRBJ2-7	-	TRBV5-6	TGTGCCAGCAGCTTCGGGACAGGGGCCCACGAGCAGTACTTC	CASSFGTGAHEQYF
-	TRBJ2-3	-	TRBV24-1	TGTGCCACCGGTGGGGGGCCGGGAGATACGCAGTATTTT	CATGGGPGDTQYF
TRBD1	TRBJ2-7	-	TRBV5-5	TGTGCCAGCAGCGGGGGAAAGACAGGGATGACCTACGAGCAGTACTTC	CASSGGKTGMTYEQYF
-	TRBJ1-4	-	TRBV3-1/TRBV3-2	TGTGCCAGCAGCCCATCCACAGGTGGAGGGAATGAAAAACTGTTTTTT	CASSPSTGGGNEKLFF
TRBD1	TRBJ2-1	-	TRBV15	TGTGCCACCAGCAGAGCTGGGGGACAGGGGGTCTCGGAGCAGTTCTTC	CATSRAGGQGVSEQFF
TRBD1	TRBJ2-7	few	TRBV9	TGTGCCAGCAGCGCGTCGACCGGACAGGGTAGTCAGCAGTACTTC	CASSASTGQGSQQYF
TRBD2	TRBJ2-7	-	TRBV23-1	TGCGCCACCAACTCGGGCAGGGAGGGCGAGCAGTACTTC	CATNSGREGEQYF
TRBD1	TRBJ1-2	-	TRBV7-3	TGTGCCAGCAGCCCTGGACAGGGGCCTGCTTATGGCTACACCTTC	CASSPGQGPAYGYTF
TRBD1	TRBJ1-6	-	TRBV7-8	TGTGCCAGCAGCTTAGCGGACAGGGGGCTTCAATCACCCCTCCACTTT	CASSLADRGLQSPLHF
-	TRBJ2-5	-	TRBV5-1	TGCGCCAGCAGCTTGGGGCCAAACAGGGTAGGGCAAGAGACCCAGTACTTC	CASSLGPNRVGQETQYF
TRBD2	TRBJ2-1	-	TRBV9	TGTGCCAGCAGCGCGACTAGCGGGGACTCCTACAATGAGCAGTTCTTC	CASSATSGDSYNEQFF
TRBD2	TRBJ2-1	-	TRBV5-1	TGCGCCAGCAGCTTGAGCGGGGTATCCTACAATGAGCAGTTCTTC	CASSLSGVSYNEQFF
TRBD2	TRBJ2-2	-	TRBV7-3	TGTGCCAGCAGCCCCGGACTAGCGGGCACCGGGGAGCTGTTTTTT	CASSPGLAGTGELFF
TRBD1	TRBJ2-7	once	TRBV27	TGTGCCAGCAGTTCAACACAGACAGGGATCCTCTACGAGCAGTACTTC	CASSSTQTGILYEQYF
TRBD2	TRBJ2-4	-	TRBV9	TGTGCCAGCAGCGTAGGGACTAGCGGTGGGTGGGAACTTCAGTACTTC	CASSVGTSGGWELQYF
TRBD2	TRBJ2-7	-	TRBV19	TGTGCCAGTAGTCCTACTAGCGGGAGGGCCTACGAGCAGTACTTC	CASSPTSGRAYEQYF
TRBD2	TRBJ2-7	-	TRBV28	TGTGCCAGCAGTTCTACGGGACTAGCGTCCTACGAGCAGTACTTC	CASSSTGLASYEQYF
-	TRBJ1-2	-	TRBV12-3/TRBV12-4	TGTGCCAGCAGTCTGGGACACCGCCTCTACACCTTC	CASSLGHRLYTF
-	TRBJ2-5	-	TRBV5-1	TGCGCCAGCAGCTTGGAAGGGAGAGAAGAGACCCAGTACTTC	CASSLEGREETQYF
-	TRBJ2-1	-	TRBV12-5	TGTGCTAGTGGTGTAGTGGTCGGCGGTGAGCAGTTCTTC	CASGVVVGGEQFF